Here is one T cell receptor (beta chain) with its context. The antigen is unknown. The ends were cut back, 3 bases at V and 0 bases at J, with 7 bases in the middle. Germline V CDR1 and CDR2: SGHRS, YFSETQ. The CDR3 runs to 15 residues. This entry belongs to a study of T cell responses to AZD1222 COVID-19 vaccine. Overall study results and limits: Just a handful of AZD1222 recipients were seropositive at baseline. Following two doses of AZD1222, Spike-specific TCR breadth and depth rose. The donors showed a predominance of white British ancestry and of females, with possible underestimation of clonal diversity.

Sequencing was performed with immunoSEQ multiplex PCR; in TCRdb, only in-frame clones are kept and a portion is missing. The table includes roughly 30,000 clones, approximately 80% detected once. Pooled in the analysis were second doses at about 4 or about 12 weeks. The TCR sequence derives from an adult who received the AZD1222 COVID-19 vaccine. The chain combines TRBV5-1 with TRBJ2-6; D might be TRBD1 (5 bases). The source was peripheral blood, collected 28 days after the second AZD1222 dose. Here the CDR3 DNA reads TGCGCCAGCAGCTCAGGGAACTCTGGGGCCAACGTCCTGACTTTC. Translated, it gives CASSSGNSGANVLTF. The whole variable domain, remainder taken from reference TRBV5-1 and TRBJ2-6, is KAGVTQTPRYLIKTRGQQVTLSCSPISGHRSVSWYQQTPGQGLQFLFEYFSETQRNKGNFPGRFSGRQFSNSRSEMNVSTLELGDSALYLCASSSGNSGANVLTFGAGSRLTVL.